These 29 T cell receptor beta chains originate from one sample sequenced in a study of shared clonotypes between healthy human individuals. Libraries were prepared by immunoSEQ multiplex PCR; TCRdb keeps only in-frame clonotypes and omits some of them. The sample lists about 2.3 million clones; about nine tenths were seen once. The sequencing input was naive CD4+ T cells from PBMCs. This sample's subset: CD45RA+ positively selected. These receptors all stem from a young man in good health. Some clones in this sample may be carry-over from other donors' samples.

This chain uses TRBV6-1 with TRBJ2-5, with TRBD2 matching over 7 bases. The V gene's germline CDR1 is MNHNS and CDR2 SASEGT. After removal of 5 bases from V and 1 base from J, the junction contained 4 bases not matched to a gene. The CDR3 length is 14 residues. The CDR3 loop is CASSPGLVQETQYF. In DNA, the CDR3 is TGTGCCAGCAGTCCTGGACTAGTCCAAGAGACCCAGTACTTC.

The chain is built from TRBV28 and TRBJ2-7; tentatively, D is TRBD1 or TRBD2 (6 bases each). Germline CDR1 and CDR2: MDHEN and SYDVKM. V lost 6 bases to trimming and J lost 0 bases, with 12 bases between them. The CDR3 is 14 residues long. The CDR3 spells CASSGGGISYEQYF. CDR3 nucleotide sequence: TGTGCCAGCAGCGGAGGGGGAATCTCCTACGAGCAGTACTTC.

The CDR3 reads CASSLTPRTGQMVDTQYF. The CDR3 region has the DNA TGTGCCAGCAGCTTAACCCCTCGGACAGGCCAGATGGTTGATACGCAGTATTTT. The genes are TRBV7-3 and TRBJ2-3; TRBD1 matches 7 bases. With V trimmed by 0 bases and J by 6 bases, 15 bases remained unmatched. Germline V gives CDR1 SGHTA, CDR2 FQGTGA. This CDR3 comprises 18 residues.

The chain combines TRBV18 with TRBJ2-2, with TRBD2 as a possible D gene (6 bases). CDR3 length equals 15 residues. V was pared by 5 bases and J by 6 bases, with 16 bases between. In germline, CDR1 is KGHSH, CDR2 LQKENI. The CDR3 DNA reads TGTGCCAGCTCATCGACTAGTTTGGTTGCCGGGGAGCTGTTTTTT. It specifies CASSSTSLVAGELFF.

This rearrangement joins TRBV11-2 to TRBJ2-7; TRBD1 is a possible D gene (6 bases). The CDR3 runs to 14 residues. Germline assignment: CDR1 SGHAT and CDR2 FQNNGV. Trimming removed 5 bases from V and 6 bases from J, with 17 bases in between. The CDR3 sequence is CASSQTADRTEQYF. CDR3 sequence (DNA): TGTGCCAGCAGCCAAACGGCGGACAGAACCGAGCAGTACTTC.

The CDR3 reads CASSYSSPSTDTQYF. The CDR3 bases are TGTGCCAGCAGTTACTCGAGTCCCTCCACAGATACGCAGTATTTT. J is TRBJ2-3 and V is TRBV6-6; D unclear. The V end lost 0 bases, the J end lost 2 bases, and 9 bases lay between the germline ends. Per the germline V gene, CDR1 is MNHNY and CDR2 is SVGAGI (reference sequence). There are 15 residues in the CDR3.

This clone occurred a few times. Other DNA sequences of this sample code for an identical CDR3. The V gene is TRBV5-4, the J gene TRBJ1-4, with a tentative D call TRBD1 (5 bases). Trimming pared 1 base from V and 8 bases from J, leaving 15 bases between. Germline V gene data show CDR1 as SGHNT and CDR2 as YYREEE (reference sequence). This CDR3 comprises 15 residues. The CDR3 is CASSLPGQGGEKLFF. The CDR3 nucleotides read TGTGCCAGCAGCTTGCCTGGTCAGGGAGGCGAAAAACTGTTTTTT.

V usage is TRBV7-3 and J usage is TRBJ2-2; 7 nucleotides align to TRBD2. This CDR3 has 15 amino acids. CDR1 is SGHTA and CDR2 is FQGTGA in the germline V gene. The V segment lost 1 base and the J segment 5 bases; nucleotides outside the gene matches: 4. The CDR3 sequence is CASSLSGSRTGELFF. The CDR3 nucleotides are TGTGCCAGCAGCTTAAGCGGGAGTCGTACCGGGGAGCTGTTTTTT.

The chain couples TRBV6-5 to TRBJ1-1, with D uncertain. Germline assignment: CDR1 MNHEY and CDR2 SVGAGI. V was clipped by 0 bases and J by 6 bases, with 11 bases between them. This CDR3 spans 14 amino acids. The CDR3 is CASSYSNNGAEAFF. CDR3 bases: TGTGCCAGCAGTTACTCAAATAATGGCGCTGAAGCTTTCTTT.

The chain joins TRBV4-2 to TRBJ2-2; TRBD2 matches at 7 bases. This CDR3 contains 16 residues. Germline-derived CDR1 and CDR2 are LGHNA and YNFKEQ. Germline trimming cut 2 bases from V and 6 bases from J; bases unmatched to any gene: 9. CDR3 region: CASSQSAAGEAGELFF. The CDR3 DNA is TGTGCCAGCAGCCAATCGGCTGCGGGAGAAGCCGGGGAGCTGTTTTTT.

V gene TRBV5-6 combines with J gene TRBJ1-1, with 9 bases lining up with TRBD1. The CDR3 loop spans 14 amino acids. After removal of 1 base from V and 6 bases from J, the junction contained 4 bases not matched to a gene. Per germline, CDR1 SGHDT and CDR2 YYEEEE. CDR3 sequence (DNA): TGTGCCAGCAGCTTGTGGACAGGGGTCTCTGAAGCTTTCTTT. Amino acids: CASSLWTGVSEAFF.

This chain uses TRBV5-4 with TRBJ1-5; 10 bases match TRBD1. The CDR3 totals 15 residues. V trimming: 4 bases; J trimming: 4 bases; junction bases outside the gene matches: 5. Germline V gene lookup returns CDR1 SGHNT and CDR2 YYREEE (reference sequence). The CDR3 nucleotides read TGTGCCAGCAGCCAGGGACAGGGGTTAAATCAGCCCCAGCATTTT. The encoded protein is CASSQGQGLNQPQHF.

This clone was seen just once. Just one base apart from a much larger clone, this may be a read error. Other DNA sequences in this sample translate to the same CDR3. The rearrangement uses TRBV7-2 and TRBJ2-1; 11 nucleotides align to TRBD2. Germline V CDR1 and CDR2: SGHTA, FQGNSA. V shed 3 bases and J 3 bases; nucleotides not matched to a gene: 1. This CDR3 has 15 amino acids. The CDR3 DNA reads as TGTGCCAGCAGCTTGGGACTAGCGGACTACAATGAGCAGTTCTTC. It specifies CASSLGLADYNEQFF.

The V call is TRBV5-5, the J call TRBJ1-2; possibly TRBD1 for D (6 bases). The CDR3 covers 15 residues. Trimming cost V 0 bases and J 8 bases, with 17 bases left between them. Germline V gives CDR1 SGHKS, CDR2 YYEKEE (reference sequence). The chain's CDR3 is CASSLAAQGVGGYTF. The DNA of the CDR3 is TGTGCCAGCAGCTTGGCCGCACAGGGAGTAGGGGGCTACACCTTC.

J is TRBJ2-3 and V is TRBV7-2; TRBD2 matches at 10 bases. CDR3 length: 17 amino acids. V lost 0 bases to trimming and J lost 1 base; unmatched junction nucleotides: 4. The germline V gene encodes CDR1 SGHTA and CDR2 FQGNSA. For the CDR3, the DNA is TGTGCCAGCAGCTTAGCTCGGACTAGCGGAGGCACAGATACGCAGTATTTT. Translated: CASSLARTSGGTDTQYF. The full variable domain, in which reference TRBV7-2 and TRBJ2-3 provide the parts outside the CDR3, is GAGVSQSPSNKVTEKGKDVELRCDPISGHTALYWYRQSLGQGLEFLIYFQGNSAPDKSGLPSDRFSAERTGGSVSTLTIQRTQQEDSAVYLCASSLARTSGGTDTQYFGPGTRLTVL.

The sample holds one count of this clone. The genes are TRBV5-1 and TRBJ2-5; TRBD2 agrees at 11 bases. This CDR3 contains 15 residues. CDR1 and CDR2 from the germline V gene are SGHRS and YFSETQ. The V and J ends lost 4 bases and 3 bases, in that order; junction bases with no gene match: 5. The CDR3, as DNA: TGCGCCAGCAGCCCCACACTAGCGGGGGAAGAGACCCAGTACTTC. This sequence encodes CASSPTLAGEETQYF.

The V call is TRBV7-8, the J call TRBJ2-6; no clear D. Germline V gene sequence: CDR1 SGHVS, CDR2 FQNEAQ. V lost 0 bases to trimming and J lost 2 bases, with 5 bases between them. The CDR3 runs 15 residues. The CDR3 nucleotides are TGTGCCAGCAGCTTAGCGGGGACTGGGGCCAACGTCCTGACTTTC. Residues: CASSLAGTGANVLTF. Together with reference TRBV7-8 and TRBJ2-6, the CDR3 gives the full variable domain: GAGVSQSPRYKVAKRGQDVALRCDPISGHVSLFWYQQALGQGPEFLTYFQNEAQLDKSGLPSDRFFAERPEGSVSTLKIQRTQQEDSAVYLCASSLAGTGANVLTFGAGSRLTVL.

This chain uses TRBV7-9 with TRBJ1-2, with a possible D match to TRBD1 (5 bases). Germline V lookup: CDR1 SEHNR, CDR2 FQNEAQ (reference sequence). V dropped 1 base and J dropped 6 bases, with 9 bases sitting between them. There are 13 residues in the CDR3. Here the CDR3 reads CASSLVSGNGYTF. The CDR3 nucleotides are TGTGCCAGCAGCTTAGTTTCAGGGAATGGCTACACCTTC.

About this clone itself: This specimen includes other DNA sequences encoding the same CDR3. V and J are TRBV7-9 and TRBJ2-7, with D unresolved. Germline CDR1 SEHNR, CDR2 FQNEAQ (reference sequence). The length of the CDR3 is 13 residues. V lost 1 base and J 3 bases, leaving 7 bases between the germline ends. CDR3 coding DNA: TGTGCCAGCAGCTTAGGGTTGAGCTACGAGCAGTACTTC. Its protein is CASSLGLSYEQYF.

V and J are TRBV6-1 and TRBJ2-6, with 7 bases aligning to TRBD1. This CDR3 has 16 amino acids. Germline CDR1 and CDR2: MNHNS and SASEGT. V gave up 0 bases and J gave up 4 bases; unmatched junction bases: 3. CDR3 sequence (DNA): TGTGCCAGCAGTGAAGCCGACAGGGTCGGGGCCAACGTCCTGACTTTC. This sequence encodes CASSEADRVGANVLTF.

The CDR3 nucleotides are TGCGCCAGCAGCTTGGGCTTTGGGGGCAACCTCGAGCAGTACTTC. This encodes CASSLGFGGNLEQYF. V usage is TRBV5-1 and J usage is TRBJ2-7, with D perhaps TRBD1 (6 bases). The length of the CDR3 is 15 residues. Germline V gene data show CDR1 as SGHRS and CDR2 as YFSETQ. The V gene lost 0 bases and the J gene lost 6 bases, with 16 bases spanning the gap.

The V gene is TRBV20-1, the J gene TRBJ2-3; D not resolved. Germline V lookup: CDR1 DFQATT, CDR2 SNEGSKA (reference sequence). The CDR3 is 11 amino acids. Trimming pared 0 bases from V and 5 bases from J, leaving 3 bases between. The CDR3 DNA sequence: TGCAGTGCTAGAGATATAGATACGCAGTATTTT. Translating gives CSARDIDTQYF.

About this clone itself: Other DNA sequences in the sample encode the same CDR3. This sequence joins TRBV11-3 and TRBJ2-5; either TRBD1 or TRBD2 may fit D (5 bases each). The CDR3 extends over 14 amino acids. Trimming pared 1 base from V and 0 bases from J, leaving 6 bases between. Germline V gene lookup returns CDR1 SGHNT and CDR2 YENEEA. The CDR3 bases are TGTGCCAGCAGCTTAGGGGGGTACCAAGAGACCCAGTACTTC. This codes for CASSLGGYQETQYF.

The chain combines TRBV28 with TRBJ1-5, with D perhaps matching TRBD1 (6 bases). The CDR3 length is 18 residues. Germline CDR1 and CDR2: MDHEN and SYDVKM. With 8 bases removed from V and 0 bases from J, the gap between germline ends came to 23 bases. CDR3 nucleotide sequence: TGTGCCAGCTTTTCGCTCGGGGTTGACAGGTATAGCAATCAGCCCCAGCATTTT. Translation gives CASFSLGVDRYSNQPQHF.

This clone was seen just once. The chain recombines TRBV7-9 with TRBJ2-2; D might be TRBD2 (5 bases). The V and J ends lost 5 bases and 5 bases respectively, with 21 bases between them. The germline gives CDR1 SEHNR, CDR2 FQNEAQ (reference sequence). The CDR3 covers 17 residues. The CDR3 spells CASSQPRRSPGTGELFF. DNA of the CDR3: TGTGCCAGCAGCCAACCTAGGCGGTCCCCGGGGACCGGGGAGCTGTTTTTT.

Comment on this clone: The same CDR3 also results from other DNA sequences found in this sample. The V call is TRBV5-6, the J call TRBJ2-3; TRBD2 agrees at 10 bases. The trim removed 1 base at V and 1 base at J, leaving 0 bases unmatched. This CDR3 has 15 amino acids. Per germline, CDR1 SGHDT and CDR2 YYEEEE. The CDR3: CASSLLAGGTDTQYF. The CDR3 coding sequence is TGTGCCAGCAGCTTGCTAGCGGGAGGCACAGATACGCAGTATTTT. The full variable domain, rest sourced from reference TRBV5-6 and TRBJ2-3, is DAGVTQSPTHLIKTRGQQVTLRCSPKSGHDTVSWYQQALGQGPQFIFQYYEEEERQRGNFPDRFSGHQFPNYSSELNVNALLLGDSALYLCASSLLAGGTDTQYFGPGTRLTVL.

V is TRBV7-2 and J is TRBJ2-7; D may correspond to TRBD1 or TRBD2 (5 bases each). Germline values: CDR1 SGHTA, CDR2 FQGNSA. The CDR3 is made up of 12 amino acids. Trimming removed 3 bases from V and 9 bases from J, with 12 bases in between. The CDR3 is CASSLSRGAQYF. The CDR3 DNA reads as TGTGCCAGCAGCTTGAGTAGGGGAGCGCAGTACTTC. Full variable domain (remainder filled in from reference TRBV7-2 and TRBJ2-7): GAGVSQSPSNKVTEKGKDVELRCDPISGHTALYWYRQSLGQGLEFLIYFQGNSAPDKSGLPSDRFSAERTGGSVSTLTIQRTQQEDSAVYLCASSLSRGAQYFGPGTRLTVT.

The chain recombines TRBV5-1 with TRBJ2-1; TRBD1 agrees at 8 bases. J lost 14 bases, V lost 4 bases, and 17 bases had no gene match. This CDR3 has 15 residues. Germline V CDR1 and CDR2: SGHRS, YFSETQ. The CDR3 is CASSGEGQGGSREFF. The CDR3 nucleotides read TGCGCCAGCAGCGGGGAAGGACAGGGTGGGAGTAGGGAGTTCTTC.

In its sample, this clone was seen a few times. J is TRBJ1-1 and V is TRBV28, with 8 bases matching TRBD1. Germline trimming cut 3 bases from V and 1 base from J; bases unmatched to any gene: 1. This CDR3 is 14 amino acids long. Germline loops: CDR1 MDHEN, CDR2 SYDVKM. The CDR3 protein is CASSFTGGNTEAFF. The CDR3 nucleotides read TGTGCCAGCAGTTTCACAGGGGGGAACACTGAAGCTTTCTTT.